This TCR beta chain was identified during a study of cytomegalovirus exposure and HLA in healthy donors. Primers: 60 Vbeta forward and 13 Jbeta reverse. Data came from immunoSEQ multiplex PCR; TCRdb stores just in-frame clones and leaves some out. This table holds about 120,000 clones, nearly 65% found once. Study-level findings and limits: High specificity and sensitivity for cytomegalovirus status were reported for the classifier. A later analysis linked a missense variant in DCLRE1C to the trimming of TCR beta V and J genes.

On this clone itself: Its antigen is currently unknown.

What was sequenced was PBMCs. This receptor was obtained from a man between 35 and 55 years old in good health and CMV-seropositive.

The CDR3 DNA sequence: TGTGCCAGCAGCTTAGTATCTGGGGGCGCTTACGAGCAGTACTTC. This codes for CASSLVSGGAYEQYF. The rearrangement joins TRBV7-2 to TRBJ2-7; tentative D call: TRBD1 (6 bases). The V and J ends lost 1 base and 4 bases respectively, with 14 bases between them. The CDR3 runs to 15 residues. In germline, CDR1 is SGHTA, CDR2 FQGNSA.